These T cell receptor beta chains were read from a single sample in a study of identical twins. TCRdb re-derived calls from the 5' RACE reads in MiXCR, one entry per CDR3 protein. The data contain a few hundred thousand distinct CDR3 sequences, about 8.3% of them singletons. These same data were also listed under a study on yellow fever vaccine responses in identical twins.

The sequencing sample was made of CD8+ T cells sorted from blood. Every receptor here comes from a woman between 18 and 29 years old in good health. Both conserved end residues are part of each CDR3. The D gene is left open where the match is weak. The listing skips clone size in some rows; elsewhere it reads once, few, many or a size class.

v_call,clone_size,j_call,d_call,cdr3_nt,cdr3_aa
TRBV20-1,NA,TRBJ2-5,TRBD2,TGCAGTGCTAGAGAGATAGCGGGCGGGGCTTCGGAGACCCAGTACTTC,CSAREIAGGASETQYF
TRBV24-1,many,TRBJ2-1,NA,TGTGCCACCAGTGAACCGGGACAAACCTACAATGAGCAGTTCTTC,CATSEPGQTYNEQFF
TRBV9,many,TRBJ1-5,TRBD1,TGTGCCAGCAGCGAGGCAGGGGGGGGAGAGCCCCAGCATTTT,CASSEAGGGEPQHF
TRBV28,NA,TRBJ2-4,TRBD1,TGTGCCAGCAGTGGCTCCGTGGTGGGGACAGGGGGAAACATTCAGTACTTC,CASSGSVVGTGGNIQYF
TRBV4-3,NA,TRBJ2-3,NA,TGCGCCAGCAGCCTCGGGGAGCCCGGCATCGCTAGCACAGATACGCAGTATTTT,CASSLGEPGIASTDTQYF
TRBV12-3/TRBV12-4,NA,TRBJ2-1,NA,TGTGCCAGCAGACGCATTGGGTCTTTGGCCAATGAGCAGTTCTTC,CASRRIGSLANEQFF
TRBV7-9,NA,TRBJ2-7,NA,TGTGCCAGCAGCCACAGATTAGGTACAGGATACGAGCAGTACTTC,CASSHRLGTGYEQYF
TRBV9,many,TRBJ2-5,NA,TGTGCCAGCAGCGTAGGACTCGTTAAAGAGACCCAGTACTTC,CASSVGLVKETQYF
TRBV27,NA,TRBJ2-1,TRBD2,TGTGCCAGCAGTTTAAGGACTAGCGGAAACAATGAGCAGTTCTTC,CASSLRTSGNNEQFF
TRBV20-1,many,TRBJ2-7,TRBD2,TGCAGTGCCACCGCTAGCGGGAGACACGAGCAGTACTTC,CSATASGRHEQYF
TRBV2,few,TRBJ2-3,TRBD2,TGTGCCAGCAGTGAAGCGGCGGGAGGGTGGGATACGCAGTATTTT,CASSEAAGGWDTQYF
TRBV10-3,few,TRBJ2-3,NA,TGTGCCATCAGTGAGTCGCAAGAAGATACGCAGTATTTT,CAISESQEDTQYF
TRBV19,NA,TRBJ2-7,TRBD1,TGTGCCAGTAGTATACCGGGACAGGGGTTCTACGAGCAGTACTTC,CASSIPGQGFYEQYF
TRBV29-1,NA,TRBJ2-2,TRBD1,TGCAGCGTCAGTCGGCAGGGGGAGATGTTTTTT,CSVSRQGEMFF
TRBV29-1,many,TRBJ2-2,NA,TGCAGCGTTGAAGTACAGAACACCGGGGAGCTGTTTTTT,CSVEVQNTGELFF
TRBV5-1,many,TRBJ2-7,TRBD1,TGCGCCAGCAGCTTGGCCTGGGGACAGCTCTACGAGCAGTACTTC,CASSLAWGQLYEQYF
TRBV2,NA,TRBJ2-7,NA,TGTGCCACCAAAGGTTTAGGGACCCCCTTC,CATKGLGTPF
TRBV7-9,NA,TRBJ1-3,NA,TGTGCCAGCAGCCAAGCAGTAAGGACGGGAAACACCATATATTTT,CASSQAVRTGNTIYF
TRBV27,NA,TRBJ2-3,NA,TGTGCCAGCAGTTTAGTCGGGGACGACACAGATACGCAGTATTTT,CASSLVGDDTDTQYF
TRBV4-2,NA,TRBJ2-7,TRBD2,TGTGCCAGCAGCCAAGAAGCGGGGGGGCCATACGAGCAGTACTTC,CASSQEAGGPYEQYF
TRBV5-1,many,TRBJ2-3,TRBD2,TGCGCCAGCAGCCTAGCGGGGGGGCCAGATACGCAGTATTTT,CASSLAGGPDTQYF
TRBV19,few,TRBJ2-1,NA,TGTGCCAGTAGTATACCCGACAATGAGCAGTTCTTC,CASSIPDNEQFF
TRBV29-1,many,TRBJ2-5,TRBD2,TGCAGCGTTGATGCGGGGGGAGAGACCCAGTACTTC,CSVDAGGETQYF
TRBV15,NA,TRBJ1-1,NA,TGTGCCACCAGCAGAGATAGTTCCGGCCTGGGGGCTTTCTTT,CATSRDSSGLGAFF
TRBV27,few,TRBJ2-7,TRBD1,TGTGCCAGCAGTTTAACCGGGACAGCCTACGAGCAGTACTTC,CASSLTGTAYEQYF
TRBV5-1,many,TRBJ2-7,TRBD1,TGCGCCAGCGAACGATACGGGACAGGGGGCAGTGAGCAGTACTTC,CASERYGTGGSEQYF
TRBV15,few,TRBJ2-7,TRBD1,TGTGCCACCAGCGGTCGGGACAGGTCGGGGGAGCAGTACTTC,CATSGRDRSGEQYF
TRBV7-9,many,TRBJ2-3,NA,TGTGCCAGCACCCCCCCTGCCCTGGTGTCAGATACGCAGTATTTT,CASTPPALVSDTQYF
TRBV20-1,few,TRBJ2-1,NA,TGCAGTGCGGATTCCGAGGGGTGGACTGAGCGAACAGAGGGCAAATTCTTC,CSADSEGWTERTEGKFF
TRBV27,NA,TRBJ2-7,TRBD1,TGTGCCAGCAGTTTTGTGGGACAGCCCGACGAGCAGTACTTC,CASSFVGQPDEQYF
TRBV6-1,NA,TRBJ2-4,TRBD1,TGTGCCAGCAGTGGGGGGACAGGGGAAGCCAAAAACATTCAGTACTTC,CASSGGTGEAKNIQYF
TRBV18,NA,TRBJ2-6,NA,TGTGCCAGCTCACCCGACGCGGGGGCCAACGTCCTGACTTTC,CASSPDAGANVLTF
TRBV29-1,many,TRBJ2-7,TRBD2,TGCAGCGTTGAAGTTACACTAGCGGGAGGATCCTACGAGCAGTACTTC,CSVEVTLAGGSYEQYF
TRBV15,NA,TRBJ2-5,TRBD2,TGTGCCACCAGTAGCACTAGCGGACTCCAAGAGACCCAGTACTTC,CATSSTSGLQETQYF
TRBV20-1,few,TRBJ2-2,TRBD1,TGCAGTGCGGGAGACAGGGGCCGCACCGGGGAGCTGTTTTTT,CSAGDRGRTGELFF
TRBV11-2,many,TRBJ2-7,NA,TGTGCCAGCAGCCGGGAAAGCTCCTACGAGCAGTACTTC,CASSRESSYEQYF
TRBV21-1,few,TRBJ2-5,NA,TGTGCCAGCGCTAGGGGTCCCCGGGAGACCCAGTACTTC,CASARGPRETQYF
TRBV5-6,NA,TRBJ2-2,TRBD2,TGTGCCAGCAGCTGGGAGGGGAGCCAGAACACCGGGGAGCTGTTTTTT,CASSWEGSQNTGELFF
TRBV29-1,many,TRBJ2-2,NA,TGCAGCGTTGAAGGCAGCGGGGAGCTGTTTTTT,CSVEGSGELFF
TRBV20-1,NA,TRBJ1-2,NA,TGCAGTGCTAGCGCGGGGAATGGCTACACCTTC,CSASAGNGYTF
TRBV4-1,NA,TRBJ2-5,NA,TGCGCCAGCAGCCAGGTCCACTTGGGGGCGGGAGTCCAAGAGACCCAGTACTTC,CASSQVHLGAGVQETQYF